The 9 T cell receptor beta chains below come from one sample, sequenced in a study of coeliac disease. The protocol was immunoSEQ multiplex PCR, while the TCRdb copy is restricted to in-frame clones and leaves out a portion. The sample carries approximately 2,300 clones, under 75% recorded once. Specimen: intraepithelial lymphocytes from the gut. All receptors come from a woman aged 65 to 85 with celiac disease on a gluten-free diet.

This chain connects TRBV19 to TRBJ2-5; TRBD2 agrees at 14 bases. Trimming took 3 bases from V and 2 from J; bases not matched to a gene: 2. Germline lookup yields CDR1 LNHDA and CDR2 SQIVND (reference sequence). The CDR3 is made up of 16 amino acids. The CDR3, as DNA: TGTGCCAGTAGTATGGGACTAGCGGGGGCACAAGAGACCCAGTACTTC. The encoded protein is CASSMGLAGAQETQYF. Full variable domain (missing parts from reference TRBV19 and TRBJ2-5): DGGITQSPKYLFRKEGQNVTLSCEQNLNHDAMYWYRQDPGQGLRLIYYSQIVNDFQKGDIAEGYSVSREKKESFPLTVTSAQKNPTAFYLCASSMGLAGAQETQYFGPGTRLLVL.

The genes are TRBV5-1 and TRBJ1-4; D is undetermined. The length of the CDR3 is 13 residues. Per germline, CDR1 SGHRS and CDR2 YFSETQ. Trimming cost V 5 bases and J 3 bases, with 8 bases left between them. The CDR3 DNA reads TGCGCCAGCAGGATTAGCTCTAATGAAAAACTGTTTTTT. Translated, it gives CASRISSNEKLFF.

This clone has a single count. The chain couples TRBV20-1 to TRBJ1-2; D remains ambiguous. The CDR3 sequence is 11 residues long. V was pared by 3 bases and J by 8 bases, with 10 bases between. The V gene's germline CDR1 is DFQATT and CDR2 SNEGSKA (reference sequence). The CDR3 is CSASTSEGYTF. The DNA of the CDR3 is TGCAGTGCTAGTACCTCCGAGGGCTACACCTTC.

The chain links TRBV28 to TRBJ1-5; 10 bases align to TRBD1. Germline-derived CDR1 and CDR2 are MDHEN and SYDVKM. This CDR3 is 14 amino acids long. The J segment lost 4 bases and the V segment lost 4 bases, leaving 1 base of the junction unmatched. The CDR3 protein is CASSWDRGNQPQHF. The CDR3 DNA reads TGTGCCAGCAGTTGGGACAGGGGTAATCAGCCCCAGCATTTT.

This clone appeared a few times. The rearrangement joins TRBV5-6 to TRBJ1-1; perhaps TRBD1 as D (6 bases). This CDR3 region has 13 residues. V lost 2 bases, J lost 7 bases, and 12 bases lay in between. CDR1 SGHDT and CDR2 YYEEEE come from the germline V gene. The CDR3 is CASSFRGRGEAFF. CDR3 DNA sequence: TGTGCCAGCAGCTTCAGGGGTCGTGGTGAAGCTTTCTTT. The full variable domain, rest sourced from reference TRBV5-6 and TRBJ1-1, is DAGVTQSPTHLIKTRGQQVTLRCSPKSGHDTVSWYQQALGQGPQFIFQYYEEEERQRGNFPDRFSGHQFPNYSSELNVNALLLGDSALYLCASSFRGRGEAFFGQGTRLTVV.

The chain carries TRBV2 and TRBJ2-7, with D unclear. The germline V and J ends were trimmed by 4 bases and 5 bases, with 9 bases remaining between them. The CDR3 has 12 residues. Germline V lookup: CDR1 SNHLY, CDR2 FYNNEI. CDR3 in amino acids: CASSGLSHEQYF. In nucleotides, the CDR3 is TGTGCCAGCAGTGGACTGTCACACGAGCAGTACTTC.

The CDR3 is CASSQYYFRDRGTDTQYF. CDR3 DNA sequence: TGCGCCAGCAGCCAATACTACTTCCGGGACAGGGGGACAGATACGCAGTATTTT. The chain uses TRBV4-3 and TRBJ2-3, with 11 bases aligning to TRBD1. The CDR3 runs 18 residues. Germline assignment: CDR1 LGHNA and CDR2 YSLEER. V shed 2 bases and J 3 bases; nucleotides not matched to a gene: 10.

J is TRBJ2-1 and V is TRBV11-3, with 8 bases lining up with TRBD2. V lost 5 bases, J lost 8 bases, and 14 bases stayed unmatched. CDR3 length: 16 amino acids. Germline loops: CDR1 SGHNT, CDR2 YENEEA. CDR3 sequence: CASSLRTSRRVDEQFF. DNA of the CDR3: TGTGCCAGCAGCCTCCGGACTAGCAGGCGTGTCGATGAGCAGTTCTTC.

The rearrangement links TRBV2 to TRBJ2-1; no clear D gene. The CDR3 contains 12 residues. V dropped 5 bases and J dropped 9 bases, with 11 bases sitting between them. Germline V gene sequence: CDR1 SNHLY, CDR2 FYNNEI. CDR3 nucleotide sequence: TGTGCCAGCAGTAACCGGTCGAGTGAGCAGTTCTTC. Its translation is CASSNRSSEQFF.